This T cell receptor beta chain was captured by sequencing in a study of blood T cells in healthy people across ages. This clonotype was observed a few times. Its specificity is unknown. Study-wide findings and caveats: Significant beta diversity loss was already apparent by age around 36, declining roughly linearly.

Unmatched junction bases numbered 4, after V lost 5 bases and J lost 3 bases. The CDR3 is made up of 14 amino acids. For the second PCR, which ran for about 7 to 12 cycles, a sample-barcoded 5' primer and a J-beta primer mix were used. Every molecule of cDNA carried a tag from a template-switch adaptor with 12 random nucleotides. Researchers report that each sample yielded at least 2.5 million CDR3-containing paired-end reads. One entry per CDR3 protein results from TCRdb running MiXCR on the 5' RACE reads. Counted here are some 1.6 million distinct CDR3 sequences, roughly 32% occurring once; the ten biggest clones make up roughly 10%.

Sample: blood. The clonotype comes from a woman in her twenties or thirties in good health. The rearrangement uses TRBV12-3 or TRBV12-4 and TRBJ1-5, with 7 positions matching TRBD1. The CDR3 here is CASSAGQFNQPQHF. The CDR3 nucleotides read TGTGCCAGCAGTGCGGGACAGTTCAATCAGCCCCAGCATTTT.